Listed below are T cell receptor beta chains from one sample, sequenced in a study of CD8 T cells in Susac syndrome. MiXCR, run by TCRdb on the immunoSEQ multiplex PCR reads, gives a single entry per CDR3 protein. Of roughly 70,000 distinct CDR3 sequences listed, roughly 95% are singletons. The source material was CD4+ T cells from PBMCs. The receptors here all came from a human donor with multiple sclerosis. Both conserved end residues are part of each CDR3. The order of the fields is D gene, clone size, V gene, J gene, CDR3 protein, CDR3 DNA. A D gene is named only where the DNA matches it firmly. Expanded clones get a size class; other rows say once, few or many, or leave the size out.

>NA|NA|TRBV18|TRBJ1-2
CASSPISPSGYTF
TGTGCCAGCTCACCAATATCCCCCTCAGGCTACACCTTC
>NA|NA|TRBV5-1|TRBJ2-3
CASSLDERAIDTQYF
TGCGCCAGCAGCTTGGACGAGCGGGCAATAGATACGCAGTATTTT
>NA|few|TRBV25-1|TRBJ2-5
CASSAVRYQETQYF
TGTGCCAGCAGTGCGGTTCGGTACCAAGAGACCCAGTACTTC
>NA|NA|TRBV4-1|TRBJ1-5
CASSQELTDYSNQPQHF
TGCGCCAGCAGCCAAGAATTGACAGATTATAGCAATCAGCCCCAGCATTTT
>NA|NA|TRBV7-9|TRBJ1-2
CASSLRGSEGYTF
TGTGCCAGCAGCCTCAGGGGATCGGAAGGCTACACCTTC
>TRBD1|NA|TRBV24-1|TRBJ2-2
CATSGYRGLTNTGELFF
TGTGCCACCAGTGGCTACAGGGGCCTGACTAACACCGGGGAGCTGTTTTTT
>NA|NA|TRBV3-1|TRBJ2-1
CASSHAGWNEQFF
TGTGCCAGCAGCCATGCGGGATGGAATGAGCAGTTCTTC
>TRBD1|NA|TRBV12-3/TRBV12-4|TRBJ1-2
CASREFGGTGNYGYTF
TGTGCCAGCAGAGAATTTGGGGGGACAGGGAACTATGGCTACACCTTC
>NA|NA|TRBV13|TRBJ2-1
CASSLDLLGGGDNEQFF
TGTGCCAGCAGCTTAGACCTCCTGGGCGGAGGGGACAATGAGCAGTTCTTC
>NA|NA|TRBV5-1|TRBJ2-2
CASSPGLAEGTGELFF
TGCGCCAGCAGCCCGGGACTCGCCGAAGGCACCGGGGAGCTGTTTTTT
>NA|NA|TRBV5-1|TRBJ2-5
CASSIQGSETQYF
TGCGCCAGCAGCATACAGGGTTCCGAGACCCAGTACTTC
>NA|NA|TRBV28|TRBJ1-2
CASSLMKGTLGYTF
TGTGCCAGCAGTTTGATGAAGGGGACGTTGGGCTACACCTTC
>NA|once|TRBV5-1|TRBJ1-6
CASSLDGRYNSPLHF
TGCGCCAGCAGCTTGGATGGACGGTATAATTCACCCCTCCACTTT
>TRBD1|NA|TRBV4-2|TRBJ2-5
CASSPTGLRETQYF
TGTGCCAGCAGCCCGACAGGGTTAAGAGAGACCCAGTACTTC
>NA|NA|TRBV3-1|TRBJ1-3
CASSPSNSGNTIYF
TGTGCCAGCAGCCCTAGCAACTCTGGAAACACCATATATTTT
>NA|NA|TRBV10-1|TRBJ2-3
CASSERGDTSTDTQYF
TGCGCCAGCAGTGAAAGAGGGGACACAAGCACAGATACGCAGTATTTT
>TRBD1|NA|TRBV29-1|TRBJ2-5
CSVVGQGARETQYF
TGCAGCGTTGTCGGGCAGGGGGCGCGGGAGACCCAGTACTTC
>TRBD2|NA|TRBV7-2|TRBJ2-1
CASSLAGTSGNEQFF
TGTGCCAGCAGCTTAGCCGGGACTAGCGGCAATGAGCAGTTCTTC
>NA|NA|TRBV12-3/TRBV12-4|TRBJ1-2
CASNPQLGGNYGYTF
TGTGCCAGCAACCCTCAGCTAGGCGGTAACTATGGCTACACCTTC
>NA|NA|TRBV29-1|TRBJ2-3
CSASEGGTQYF
TGCAGCGCCTCGGAAGGGGGAACGCAGTATTTT
>NA|NA|TRBV5-1|TRBJ2-7
CASSLVSGPGYEQYF
TGCGCCAGCAGCTTGGTATCGGGACCCGGCTACGAGCAGTACTTC
>NA|NA|TRBV2|TRBJ1-5
CASYRGANQPQHF
TGTGCCAGCTACCGCGGGGCTAATCAGCCCCAGCATTTT
>NA|NA|TRBV20-1|TRBJ1-5
CSAPTPVADQPQHF
TGCAGTGCCCCGACCCCGGTGGCGGATCAGCCCCAGCATTTT
>NA|NA|TRBV6-2/TRBV6-3|TRBJ1-1
CASTPHRNTEAFF
TGTGCCAGCACACCCCATCGGAACACTGAAGCTTTCTTT
>NA|NA|TRBV2|TRBJ2-7
CASSDRGFGEQYF
TGTGCCAGCAGTGATCGGGGGTTCGGCGAGCAGTACTTC
>TRBD1|NA|TRBV20-1|TRBJ2-7
CSALRQGSSYEQYF
TGCAGTGCCCTCCGACAGGGCAGCTCCTACGAGCAGTACTTC
>NA|NA|TRBV28|TRBJ1-4
CASSAPGLIGNEKLFF
TGTGCCAGCAGTGCCCCAGGGTTGATTGGTAATGAAAAACTGTTTTTT
>NA|NA|TRBV12-3/TRBV12-4|TRBJ1-2
CASTDQGIGYGYTF
TGTGCCAGTACGGACCAGGGGATTGGCTATGGCTACACCTTC
>TRBD1|NA|TRBV12-3/TRBV12-4|TRBJ2-1
CASSKNRGKKWLNEQFF
TGTGCCAGCAGTAAAAACAGGGGAAAAAAATGGTTGAATGAGCAGTTCTTC
>NA|NA|TRBV7-2|TRBJ1-2
CASSISNGRSYGYTF
TGTGCCAGCAGCATCTCCAATGGACGGAGCTATGGCTACACCTTC
>NA|NA|TRBV6-5|TRBJ1-5
CASSPYSNQPQHF
TGTGCCAGCAGTCCCTATAGCAATCAGCCCCAGCATTTT
>NA|NA|TRBV20-1|TRBJ2-3
CSASGGPEDTQYF
TGCAGTGCTAGCGGGGGCCCTGAAGATACGCAGTATTTT
>TRBD2|NA|TRBV4-1|TRBJ2-1
CASSQVSGLGVSEQFF
TGCGCCAGCAGCCAAGTATCGGGACTAGGCGTTAGTGAGCAGTTCTTC
>NA|NA|TRBV27|TRBJ2-7
CASSFALSLYEQYF
TGTGCCAGCAGTTTTGCTCTATCTCTCTACGAGCAGTACTTC
>NA|NA|TRBV11-2|TRBJ1-4
CASSLGRHGELFF
TGTGCCAGCAGCTTAGGCAGGCACGGGGAACTGTTTTTT
>NA|NA|TRBV5-1|TRBJ2-7
CASSKDRYYEQYF
TGCGCCAGCAGCAAAGACAGATACTACGAGCAGTACTTC
>NA|NA|TRBV30|TRBJ2-7
CAWSSRQAYEQYF
TGTGCCTGGAGTTCCAGGCAAGCCTACGAGCAGTACTTC
>NA|NA|TRBV6-2/TRBV6-3|TRBJ2-1
CASSYGTPAYNEQFF
TGTGCCAGCAGTTACGGGACCCCTGCCTACAATGAGCAGTTCTTC
>NA|NA|TRBV7-3|TRBJ2-6
CASSQNSGANVLTF
TGTGCCAGCAGCCAGAATTCTGGGGCCAACGTCCTGACTTTC
>TRBD2|NA|TRBV5-1|TRBJ2-5
CASSGIGTKETQYF
TGCGCCAGCAGCGGAATAGGGACTAAAGAGACCCAGTACTTC
>NA|NA|TRBV11-1|TRBJ2-3
CASSIRGGRTDTQYF
TGTGCCAGCAGCATCCGGGGTGGCCGCACAGATACGCAGTATTTT
>NA|NA|TRBV29-1|TRBJ1-1
CSVALSPNTEAFF
TGCAGCGTTGCCCTATCTCCGAACACTGAAGCTTTCTTT
>NA|NA|TRBV6-2/TRBV6-3|TRBJ2-5
CASSYSRATQETQYF
TGTGCCAGCAGTTACTCGAGGGCTACCCAAGAGACCCAGTACTTC
>NA|NA|TRBV19|TRBJ2-3
CASSADRITQYF
TGTGCCAGTAGTGCCGACAGGATTACGCAGTATTTT
>NA|NA|TRBV12-3/TRBV12-4|TRBJ2-1
CASSWERSSYNEQFF
TGTGCCAGCAGCTGGGAGCGCAGCTCCTACAATGAGCAGTTCTTC
>TRBD1|NA|TRBV25-1|TRBJ2-5
CASSEYGGTGRETQYF
TGTGCCAGCAGTGAATATGGGGGGACAGGGCGAGAGACCCAGTACTTC
>TRBD2|NA|TRBV5-1|TRBJ2-3
CASSLPTSGASTDTQYF
TGCGCCAGCAGCTTGCCAACTAGCGGGGCTAGCACAGATACGCAGTATTTT
>NA|NA|TRBV11-3|TRBJ2-7
CASSFAPGVQYEQYF
TGTGCCAGCAGCTTCGCCCCGGGGGTACAATACGAGCAGTACTTC
>NA|once|TRBV12-3/TRBV12-4|TRBJ1-2
CASRHTGGANYGYTF
TGTGCCAGCAGACACACCGGGGGCGCTAACTATGGCTACACCTTC
>TRBD1|NA|TRBV6-5|TRBJ1-6
CASSYTGGNYNSPLHF
TGTGCCAGCAGTTACACAGGGGGCAACTATAATTCACCCCTCCACTTT
>TRBD2|NA|TRBV3-1|TRBJ2-3
CASSQAWLAGGTDTQYF
TGTGCCAGCAGCCAAGCGTGGCTAGCGGGGGGCACAGATACGCAGTATTTT
>TRBD1|NA|TRBV20-1|TRBJ2-7
CSARGTGRTYEQYF
TGCAGTGCTAGAGGGACAGGGCGAACCTACGAGCAGTACTTC
>TRBD1|NA|TRBV20-1|TRBJ2-5
CSARNLRTGAETQYF
TGCAGTGCTAGAAATCTCCGGACAGGAGCGGAGACCCAGTACTTC
>TRBD1|NA|TRBV29-1|TRBJ2-1
CSALRDRGGNEQFF
TGCAGCGCCTTACGGGACAGGGGGGGCAATGAGCAGTTCTTC
>NA|NA|TRBV6-2/TRBV6-3|TRBJ2-7
CASSGVGDRHPYEQYF
TGTGCCAGCAGTGGGGTGGGGGACCGACATCCCTACGAGCAGTACTTC
>NA|NA|TRBV20-1|TRBJ2-7
CSASPRAGLYEQYF
TGCAGTGCTAGCCCTCGGGCAGGTCTCTACGAGCAGTACTTC
>NA|NA|TRBV3-1|TRBJ2-1
CASSQDRWNEQFF
TGTGCCAGCAGCCAAGATCGATGGAATGAGCAGTTCTTC
>TRBD1|NA|TRBV6-6|TRBJ1-2
CASSAGGQGGYGYTF
TGTGCCAGCAGTGCTGGAGGACAGGGAGGGTATGGCTACACCTTC
>NA|NA|TRBV29-1|TRBJ1-1
CSVWSIRNTEAFF
TGCAGCGTTTGGTCTATTAGGAACACTGAAGCTTTCTTT